The 7 T cell receptor beta chains reported below all come from one sample, sequenced in a study of cytomegalovirus exposure and HLA in healthy donors. PCR used 60 Vbeta primers and 13 Jbeta primers. Here immunoSEQ multiplex PCR was the method, and the copy in TCRdb shows in-frame clones only, minus some. There are 150,000 or so clones in the sample; roughly 80% occur only once, and 10% to 12% lies in the top ten. Input material: PBMCs. These receptors were taken from a man aged 18 to 30 in good health and CMV-seropositive.

The V and J genes are TRBV4-1 and TRBJ2-3; TRBD2 matches at 8 bases. V lost 3 bases and J lost 0; bases outside the gene matches: 5. In germline, CDR1 is MGHRA, CDR2 YSYEKL. The CDR3 length is 16 residues. CDR3 in DNA: TGCGCCAGCAGCCAGAAGACTAGCGTTAGCACAGATACGCAGTATTTT. Amino acids: CASSQKTSVSTDTQYF.

Of note for this clone: At one of its ends the junction is not consistent with the germline gene, which may arise from a read error. CDR3 in DNA: TGCGCCCGCAGCCAAAGACAGGGGAGTCCTCCTTATGGCTACACCTTC. Encoded protein: CARSQRQGSPPYGYTF. J is TRBJ1-2 and V is TRBV4-1; TRBD1 aligns across 8 bases. CDR1 is MGHRA and CDR2 is YSYEKL in the germline V gene. CDR3 length: 16 residues.

The chain recombines TRBV18 with TRBJ2-1, with D perhaps TRBD1 (5 bases). Trimming removed 1 base from V and 8 bases from J, with 12 bases in between. Germline assignment: CDR1 KGHSH and CDR2 LQKENI. The CDR3 runs to 14 residues. The CDR3 loop is CASSPRIREDEQFF. The CDR3 coding sequence is TGTGCCAGCTCACCACGGATCAGGGAAGATGAGCAGTTCTTC.

The rearrangement joins TRBV9 to TRBJ2-7; 8 positions match TRBD2. Trimming at V came to 5 bases and at J to 9 bases, leaving 16 bases not matched to a gene. CDR1 is SGDLS, CDR2 YYNGEE, per germline. This CDR3 is built from 15 residues. The CDR3 spells CASSASGTSVAGQYF. The CDR3 nucleotides are TGTGCCAGCAGTGCTTCCGGGACTAGTGTTGCTGGGCAGTACTTC.

The genes are TRBV6-6 and TRBJ2-7; 9 nucleotides match TRBD1. The CDR3 is 14 amino acids. Germline values: CDR1 MNHNY, CDR2 SVGAGI (reference sequence). Unmatched junction bases numbered 5, after V lost 4 bases and J lost 4 bases. The DNA for the CDR3 is TGTGCCAGCAGTTGGACAGGGGAATCGTACGAGCAGTACTTC. Its translation: CASSWTGESYEQYF.

This rearrangement joins TRBV28 to TRBJ1-1, with 10 bases matching TRBD1. This CDR3 comprises 14 residues. The trim removed 5 bases at V and 6 bases at J, leaving 6 bases unmatched. Germline-derived CDR1 and CDR2 are MDHEN and SYDVKM. CDR3 protein: CASSPPGQGSEAFF. The CDR3 DNA sequence: TGTGCCAGCAGTCCACCGGGACAGGGGTCTGAAGCTTTCTTT.

J is TRBJ2-1 and V is TRBV2; TRBD2 matches 7 bases. The CDR3 is 15 residues long. V was clipped by 2 bases and J by 4 bases; unmatched bases: 5. The germline V gene encodes CDR1 SNHLY and CDR2 FYNNEI. The CDR3 reads CASSERAGAYNEQFF. Written as DNA, the CDR3 is TGTGCCAGCAGTGAAAGGGCGGGAGCTTACAATGAGCAGTTCTTC.